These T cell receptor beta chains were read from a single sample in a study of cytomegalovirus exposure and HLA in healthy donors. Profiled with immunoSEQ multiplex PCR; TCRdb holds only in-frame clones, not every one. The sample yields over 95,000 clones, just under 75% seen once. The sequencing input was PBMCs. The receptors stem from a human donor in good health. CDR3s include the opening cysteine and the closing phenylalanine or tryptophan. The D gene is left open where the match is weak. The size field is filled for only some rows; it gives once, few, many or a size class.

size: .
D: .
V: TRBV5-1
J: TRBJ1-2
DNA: TGCGCCAGCAGCTATGATGCGGCGGTAGGCTACACCTTC
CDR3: CASSYDAAVGYTF

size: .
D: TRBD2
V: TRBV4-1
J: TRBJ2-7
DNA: TGCGCCAGCAGCCAAGAGACCCGACTAGCGGGGGCCTACGAGCAGTACTTC
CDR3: CASSQETRLAGAYEQYF

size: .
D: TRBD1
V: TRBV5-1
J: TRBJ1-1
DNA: TGCGCCAGCAGCCGCGGGACAGCGAACACTGAAGCTTTCTTT
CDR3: CASSRGTANTEAFF

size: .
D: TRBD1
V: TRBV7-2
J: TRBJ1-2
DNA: TGTGCCAGCAGCCCACGCAACAGGGGACTGGGTGGCTACACCTTC
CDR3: CASSPRNRGLGGYTF

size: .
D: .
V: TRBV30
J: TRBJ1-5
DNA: TGTGCCTGGAGTAAAGTGGGGGGGAATCAGCCCCAGCATTTT
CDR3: CAWSKVGGNQPQHF

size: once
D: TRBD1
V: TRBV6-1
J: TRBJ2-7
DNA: TGTGCCACCCTAAAGCCCCAGGGGGCGACCTACGAGCAGTACTTC
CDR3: CATLKPQGATYEQYF

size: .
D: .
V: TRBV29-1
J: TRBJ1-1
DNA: TGCAGCGTTAGCGGGTTTAGGTTGAACACTGAAGCTTTCTTT
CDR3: CSVSGFRLNTEAFF

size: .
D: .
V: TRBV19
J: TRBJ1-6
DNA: TGTGCCAGTACTCGCCCAGATGGGCGCCACAATTCACCCCTCCACTTT
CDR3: CASTRPDGRHNSPLHF

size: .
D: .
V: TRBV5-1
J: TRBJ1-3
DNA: TGCGCCAGCAGACCCCAGGGGACTGGAAACACCATATATTTT
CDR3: CASRPQGTGNTIYF

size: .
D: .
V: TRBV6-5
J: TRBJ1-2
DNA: TGTGCCAGCACCCGGGTGGGGAGAGCTAACTATGGCTACACCTTC
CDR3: CASTRVGRANYGYTF

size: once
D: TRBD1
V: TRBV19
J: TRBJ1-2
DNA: TGTGCCAGTAGTAAGACTTCAGGGGGCGTTTCTGGCTACACCTTC
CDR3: CASSKTSGGVSGYTF

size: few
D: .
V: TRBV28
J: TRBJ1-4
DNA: TGTGCCAGCAGCCCCCGTAAAGGGAGGACAACGGGGGTGTTTTTT
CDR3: CASSPRKGRTTGVFF

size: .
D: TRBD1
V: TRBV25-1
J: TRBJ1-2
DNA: TGTGCCAGCACCTCCCCAGGGGGCTTTGGCGGCTACACCTTC
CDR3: CASTSPGGFGGYTF

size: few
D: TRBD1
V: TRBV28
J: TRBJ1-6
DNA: TGTGCCAGCAGACCCGACAGGGTCCCCTCACCCCTCCACTTT
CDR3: CASRPDRVPSPLHF

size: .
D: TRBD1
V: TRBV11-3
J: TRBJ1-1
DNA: TGTGCCAGCAGCTTAGGGGGGACAGCAGAAGCTTTCTTT
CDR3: CASSLGGTAEAFF

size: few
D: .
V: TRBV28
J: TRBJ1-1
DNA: TGTGCCAGCAGTTTACCGCGGGGGTCGTCCACTGAAGCTTTCTTT
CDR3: CASSLPRGSSTEAFF

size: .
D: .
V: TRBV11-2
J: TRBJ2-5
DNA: TGTGCCAGCAGCTTAGTGACAACGATAGAGACCCAGTACTTC
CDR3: CASSLVTTIETQYF

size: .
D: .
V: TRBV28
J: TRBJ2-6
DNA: TGTGCCAGCAGAACAAGCGGGTCCGGCTCTGGGGCCAACGTCCTGACTTTC
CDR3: CASRTSGSGSGANVLTF

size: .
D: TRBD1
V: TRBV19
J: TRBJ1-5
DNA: TGTGCCAGTAGTGCCGGACAGGGAGTTCAGCCCCAGCATTTT
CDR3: CASSAGQGVQPQHF

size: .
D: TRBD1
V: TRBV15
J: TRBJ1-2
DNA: TGTGCCACCAGCAGAGGGGGACAGGGGGTATATGGCTACACCTTC
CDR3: CATSRGGQGVYGYTF

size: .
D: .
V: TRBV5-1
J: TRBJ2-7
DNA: TGCGCCAGCAGCTTGGTTGAGGGTTACGAGCAGTACTTC
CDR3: CASSLVEGYEQYF

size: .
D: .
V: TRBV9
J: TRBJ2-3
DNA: TGTGCCAGCAGCGTTCTACAGAGCACAGATACGCAGTATTTT
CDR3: CASSVLQSTDTQYF

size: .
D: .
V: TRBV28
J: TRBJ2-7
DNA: TGTGCCAGCAGTCTCCAGGGGAACCACAGGGCGCAGTACTTC
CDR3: CASSLQGNHRAQYF

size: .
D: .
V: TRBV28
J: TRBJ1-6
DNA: TGTGCCAGCAGTTCCATCACAGGGAATTTACCCCTCCACTTT
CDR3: CASSSITGNLPLHF

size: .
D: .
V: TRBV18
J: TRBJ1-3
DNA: TGTGCCACCCCGAGAGGAAACACCATATATTTT
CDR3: CATPRGNTIYF

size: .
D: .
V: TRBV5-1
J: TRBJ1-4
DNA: TGCGCCAGCAGCATGGACACGACTAATGAAAAACTGTTTTTT
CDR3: CASSMDTTNEKLFF

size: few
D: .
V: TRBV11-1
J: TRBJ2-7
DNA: TGTGCCAGCAGCTTACAAAGCCACTACGAGCAGTACTTC
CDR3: CASSLQSHYEQYF

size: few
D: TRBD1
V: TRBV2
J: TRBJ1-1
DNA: TGTGCCAGCAGTCCTCAGGGGGACACTGAAGCTTTCTTT
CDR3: CASSPQGDTEAFF

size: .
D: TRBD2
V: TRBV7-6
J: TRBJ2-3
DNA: TGTGCCAGCAGCTTAGGATCCGGGGGGGGCACAGATACGCAGTATTTT
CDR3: CASSLGSGGGTDTQYF

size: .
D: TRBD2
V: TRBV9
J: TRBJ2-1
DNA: TGTGCCAGCAGCGTCGGCGGGGGGGCCTCGTTTGAGCAGTTCTTC
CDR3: CASSVGGGASFEQFF

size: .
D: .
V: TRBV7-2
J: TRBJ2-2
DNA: TGTGCCAGCAGCTTAGGCTTTGCTAAGAACACCGGGGAGCTGTTTTTT
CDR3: CASSLGFAKNTGELFF

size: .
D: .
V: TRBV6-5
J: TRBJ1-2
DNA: TGTGCCAGCAGTTATAGGAGGGGTGGGATCTATGGCTACACCTTC
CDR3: CASSYRRGGIYGYTF

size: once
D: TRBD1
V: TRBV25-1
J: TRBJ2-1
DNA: TGTGCCAGCACTAAGATGGGGCAGGGGGACAATGAGCAGTTCTTC
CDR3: CASTKMGQGDNEQFF

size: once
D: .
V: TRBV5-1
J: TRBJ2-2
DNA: TGCGCCAGCACCCCAACGGGTCAGGGCCAAACCGGGGAGCTGTTTTTT
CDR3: CASTPTGQGQTGELFF

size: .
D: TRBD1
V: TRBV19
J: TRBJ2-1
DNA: TGTGCCAGTAGTATAGGAGCAGGGGGCAATGAGCAGTTCTTC
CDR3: CASSIGAGGNEQFF

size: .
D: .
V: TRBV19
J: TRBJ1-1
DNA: TGTGCCAGTATTCCCGCGGACCGAGGGGGCACTGAAGCTTTCTTT
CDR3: CASIPADRGGTEAFF

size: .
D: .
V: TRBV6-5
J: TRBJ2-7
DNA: TGTGCCAGCAGTCCACAGGGATTTAACTACGAGCAGTACTTC
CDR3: CASSPQGFNYEQYF

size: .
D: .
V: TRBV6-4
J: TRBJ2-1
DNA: TGTGCCAGCAGTGACGTACCCGCCGGGTTGGGTTACAATGAGCAGTTCTTC
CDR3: CASSDVPAGLGYNEQFF

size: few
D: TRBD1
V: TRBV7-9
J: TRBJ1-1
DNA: TGTGCCAGCAGCCTGACAGGGGCGAACACTGAAGCTTTCTTT
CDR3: CASSLTGANTEAFF

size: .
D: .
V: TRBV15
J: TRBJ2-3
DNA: TGTGCCACCAGCAGAGATCGTTTCGCAGATACGCAGTATTTT
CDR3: CATSRDRFADTQYF